These 5 T cell receptor beta chains originate from one sample sequenced in a study of cytomegalovirus exposure and HLA in healthy donors. PCR involved 60 Vbeta and 13 Jbeta primers. Profiling relied on immunoSEQ multiplex PCR, and the TCRdb table lists in-frame clones only, not all of them. The sample consists of around 300,000 clones, roughly 81% of them appearing once. The sample comprised PBMCs. The receptors shown here come from a woman in her 40s in good health and CMV-seropositive.

This chain joins TRBV4-3 and TRBJ2-1; TRBD2 matches 11 bases. The CDR3 has 17 amino acids. The V gene end was trimmed by 5 bases and the J gene end by 8 bases; junction bases not matched to a gene: 14. CDR1 is LGHNA, CDR2 YSLEER, per germline. CDR3 nucleotides: TGCGCCAGCAGCAAACTAGCGGGAGACCGGTTTGGGGATGAGCAGTTCTTC. It translates to CASSKLAGDRFGDEQFF.

This CDR3 reads CASSPVSGNQPQHF. The CDR3 nucleotides are TGTGCCAGCAGCCCGGTTTCAGGGAATCAGCCCCAGCATTTT. The rearrangement links TRBV7-8 to TRBJ1-5; D is possibly TRBD1 (5 bases). V was shortened by 5 bases and J by 4 bases, with 12 bases between the two germline ends. The CDR3 has 14 residues. CDR1 is SGHVS, CDR2 FQNEAQ, per germline. Filled out from reference TRBV7-8 and TRBJ1-5, the complete variable domain reads GAGVSQSPRYKVAKRGQDVALRCDPISGHVSLFWYQQALGQGPEFLTYFQNEAQLDKSGLPSDRFFAERPEGSVSTLKIQRTQQEDSAVYLCASSPVSGNQPQHFGDGTRLSIL.

The V and J genes are TRBV5-1 and TRBJ2-1, with TRBD2 matching over 7 bases. The trim removed 1 base at V and 2 bases at J, leaving 0 bases unmatched. CDR3 length: 14 amino acids. Germline CDR1 and CDR2: SGHRS and YFSETQ. CDR3 sequence reads: CASSLREAYNEQFF. CDR3 nucleotides: TGCGCCAGCAGCTTGCGGGAGGCCTACAATGAGCAGTTCTTC.

The chain employs TRBV6-5 and TRBJ1-1; TRBD1 might be the D (6 bases). Trimming removed 2 bases from V and 7 bases from J, with 11 bases in between. This CDR3 contains 13 residues. Germline loops: CDR1 MNHEY, CDR2 SVGAGI. The DNA for the CDR3 is TGTGCCAGCAGTTACAACAGGGAGGGTGAAGCTTTCTTT. It codes for CASSYNREGEAFF.

J is TRBJ2-1 and V is TRBV5-1; 8 nucleotides agree with TRBD1. J was trimmed by 4 bases and V by 1 base; bases with no gene match: 7. Germline V gene data show CDR1 as SGHRS and CDR2 as YFSETQ. The CDR3 spans 16 residues. CDR3 sequence (DNA): TGCGCCAGCAGCTTGCTCCGGGACAGGACATACAATGAGCAGTTCTTC. Amino acid sequence: CASSLLRDRTYNEQFF. The whole variable domain, remainder taken from reference TRBV5-1 and TRBJ2-1, is KAGVTQTPRYLIKTRGQQVTLSCSPISGHRSVSWYQQTPGQGLQFLFEYFSETQRNKGNFPGRFSGRQFSNSRSEMNVSTLELGDSALYLCASSLLRDRTYNEQFFGPGTRLTVL.